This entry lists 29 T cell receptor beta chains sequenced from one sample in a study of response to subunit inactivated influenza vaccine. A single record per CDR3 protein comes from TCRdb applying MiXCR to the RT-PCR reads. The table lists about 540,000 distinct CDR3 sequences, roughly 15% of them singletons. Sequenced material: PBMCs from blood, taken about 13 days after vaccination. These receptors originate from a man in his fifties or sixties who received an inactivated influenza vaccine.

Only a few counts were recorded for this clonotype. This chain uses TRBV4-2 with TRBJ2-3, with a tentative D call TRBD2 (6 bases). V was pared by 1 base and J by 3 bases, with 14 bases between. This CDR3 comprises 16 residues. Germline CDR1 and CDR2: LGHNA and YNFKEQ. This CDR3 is CASSQVSAGYTDTQYF. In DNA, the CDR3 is TGTGCCAGCAGCCAAGTCAGCGCGGGGTATACAGATACGCAGTATTTT.

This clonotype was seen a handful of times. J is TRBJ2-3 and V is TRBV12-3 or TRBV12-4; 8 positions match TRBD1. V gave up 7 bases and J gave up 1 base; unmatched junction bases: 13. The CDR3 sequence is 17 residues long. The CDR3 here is CASTSGQAFRGTDTQYF. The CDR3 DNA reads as TGTGCCAGCACCTCGGGACAGGCCTTTCGGGGCACAGATACGCAGTATTTT.

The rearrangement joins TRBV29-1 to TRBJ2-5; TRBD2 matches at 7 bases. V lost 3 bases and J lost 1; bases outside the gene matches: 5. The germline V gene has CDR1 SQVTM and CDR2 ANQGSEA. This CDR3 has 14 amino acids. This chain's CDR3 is CSVDWRGTQETQYF. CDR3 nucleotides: TGCAGCGTTGACTGGCGGGGGACCCAAGAGACCCAGTACTTC.

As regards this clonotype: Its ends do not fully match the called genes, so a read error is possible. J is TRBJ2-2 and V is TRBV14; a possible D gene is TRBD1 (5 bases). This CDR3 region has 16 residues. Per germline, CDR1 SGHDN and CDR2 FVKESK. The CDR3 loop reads CVSSQGVGHRTGELFF. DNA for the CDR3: TGTGTCAGCAGCCAAGGAGTCGGACACCGCACCGGGGAGCTGTTTTTT.

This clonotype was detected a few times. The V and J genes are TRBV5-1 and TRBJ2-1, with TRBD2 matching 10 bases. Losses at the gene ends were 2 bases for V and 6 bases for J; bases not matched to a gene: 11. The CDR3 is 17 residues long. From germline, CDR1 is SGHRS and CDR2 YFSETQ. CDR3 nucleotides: TGCGCCAGCAGCTTCTTAGCGGGGGGCCGTTCCGGCAATGAGCAGTTCTTC. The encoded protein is CASSFLAGGRSGNEQFF.

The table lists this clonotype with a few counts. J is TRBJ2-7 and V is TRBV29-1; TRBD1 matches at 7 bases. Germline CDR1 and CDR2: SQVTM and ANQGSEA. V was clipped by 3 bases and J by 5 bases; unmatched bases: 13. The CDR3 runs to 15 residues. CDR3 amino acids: CSVDSPDRAVNEQYF. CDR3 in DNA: TGCAGCGTTGATTCCCCCGACAGGGCGGTGAACGAGCAGTACTTC.

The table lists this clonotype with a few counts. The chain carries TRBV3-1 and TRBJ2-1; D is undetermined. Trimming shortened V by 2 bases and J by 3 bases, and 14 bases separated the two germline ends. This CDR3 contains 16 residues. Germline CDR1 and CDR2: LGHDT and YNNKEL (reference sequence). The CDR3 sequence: CASSQIPLSVYNEQFF. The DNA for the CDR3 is TGTGCCAGCAGCCAAATTCCCCTCTCGGTCTACAATGAGCAGTTCTTC.

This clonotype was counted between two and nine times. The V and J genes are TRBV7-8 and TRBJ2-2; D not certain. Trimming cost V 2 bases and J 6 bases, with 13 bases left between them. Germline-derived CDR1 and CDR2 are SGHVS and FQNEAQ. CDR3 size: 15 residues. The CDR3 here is CASSLIGGNPGELFF. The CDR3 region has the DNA TGTGCCAGCAGCTTAATCGGTGGCAATCCCGGGGAGCTGTTTTTT.

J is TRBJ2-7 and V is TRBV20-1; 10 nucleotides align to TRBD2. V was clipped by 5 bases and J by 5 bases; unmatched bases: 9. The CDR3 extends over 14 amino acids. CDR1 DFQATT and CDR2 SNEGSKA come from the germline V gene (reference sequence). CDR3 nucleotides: TGCAGTGCTCCGAAGCGGGAGGGGGACGACGAGCAGTACTTC. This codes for CSAPKREGDDEQYF.

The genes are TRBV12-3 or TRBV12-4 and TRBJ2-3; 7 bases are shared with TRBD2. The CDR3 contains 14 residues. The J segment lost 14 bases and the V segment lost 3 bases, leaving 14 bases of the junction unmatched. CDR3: CASSFRAGALDMYF. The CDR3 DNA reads TGTGCCAGCAGTTTCCGGGCGGGAGCCCTCGACATGTATTTT.

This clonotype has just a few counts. CDR3 coding DNA: TGTGCCAGCAGTACCGGGGTGTATGGGGCCAACGTCCTGACTTTC. It encodes CASSTGVYGANVLTF. The chain joins TRBV5-5 to TRBJ2-6, with D maybe TRBD2 (5 bases). Trimming cost V 5 bases and J 3 bases, with 12 bases left between them. The CDR3 runs 15 residues. The V gene's germline CDR1 is SGHKS and CDR2 YYEKEE (reference sequence).

This CDR3 is CASSQSPGRIAGNTIYF. The CDR3 DNA is TGCGCCAGCAGCCAGTCCCCCGGGAGGATTGCTGGAAACACCATATATTTT. The chain has TRBV4-3 and TRBJ1-3; D gene ambiguous. Germline loops: CDR1 LGHNA, CDR2 YSLEER. This CDR3 spans 17 amino acids. V lost 3 bases and J lost 2, with 17 bases in between.

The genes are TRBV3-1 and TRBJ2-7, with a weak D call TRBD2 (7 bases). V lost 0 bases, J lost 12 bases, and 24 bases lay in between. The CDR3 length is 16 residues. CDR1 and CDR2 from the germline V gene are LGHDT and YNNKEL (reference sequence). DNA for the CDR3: TGTGCCAGCAGCCAAGATAAAGGGCGCTCGGGGGGCGCACGGTACTTC. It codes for CASSQDKGRSGGARYF.

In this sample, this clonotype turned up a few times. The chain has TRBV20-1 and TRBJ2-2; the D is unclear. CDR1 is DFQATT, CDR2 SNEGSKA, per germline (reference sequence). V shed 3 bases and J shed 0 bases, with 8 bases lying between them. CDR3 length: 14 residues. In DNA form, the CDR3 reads TGCAGTGCTAGTCACGTTTCGAACACCGGGGAGCTGTTTTTT. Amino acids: CSASHVSNTGELFF.

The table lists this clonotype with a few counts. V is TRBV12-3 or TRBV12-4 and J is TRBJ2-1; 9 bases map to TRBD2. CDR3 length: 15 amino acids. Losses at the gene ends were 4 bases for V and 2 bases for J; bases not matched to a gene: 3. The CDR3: CASSYSGRAYNEQFF. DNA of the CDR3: TGTGCCAGCAGTTATAGCGGGAGAGCCTACAATGAGCAGTTCTTC.

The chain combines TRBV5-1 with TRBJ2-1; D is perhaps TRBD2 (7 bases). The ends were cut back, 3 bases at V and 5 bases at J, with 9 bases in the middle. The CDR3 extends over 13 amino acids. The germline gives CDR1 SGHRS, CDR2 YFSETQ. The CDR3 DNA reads TGCGCCAGCAGCTCGGGGGGCCACAATGAGCAGTTCTTC. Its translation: CASSSGGHNEQFF.

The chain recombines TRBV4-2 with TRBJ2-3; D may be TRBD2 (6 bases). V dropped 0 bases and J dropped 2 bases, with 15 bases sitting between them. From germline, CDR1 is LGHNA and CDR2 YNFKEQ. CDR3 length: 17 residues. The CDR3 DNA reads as TGTGCCAGCAGCCAAGAGTTAGCGGATACGGCCACAGATACGCAGTATTTT. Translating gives CASSQELADTATDTQYF.

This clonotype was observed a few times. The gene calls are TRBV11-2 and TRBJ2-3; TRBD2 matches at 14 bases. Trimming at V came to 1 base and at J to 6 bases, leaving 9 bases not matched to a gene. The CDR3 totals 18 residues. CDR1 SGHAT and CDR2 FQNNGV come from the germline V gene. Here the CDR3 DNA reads TGTGCCAGCAGCTTAGGGGGACTAGCGGGAGAAGGGGGGGATACGCAGTATTTT. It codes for CASSLGGLAGEGGDTQYF.

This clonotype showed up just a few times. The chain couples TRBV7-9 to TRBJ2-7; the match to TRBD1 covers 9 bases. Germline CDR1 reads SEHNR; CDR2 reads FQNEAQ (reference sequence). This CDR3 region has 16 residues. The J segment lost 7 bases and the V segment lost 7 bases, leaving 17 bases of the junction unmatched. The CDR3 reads CASIPPEGQGVWEQYF. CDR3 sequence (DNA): TGTGCCAGCATCCCCCCAGAGGGACAGGGTGTATGGGAGCAGTACTTC.

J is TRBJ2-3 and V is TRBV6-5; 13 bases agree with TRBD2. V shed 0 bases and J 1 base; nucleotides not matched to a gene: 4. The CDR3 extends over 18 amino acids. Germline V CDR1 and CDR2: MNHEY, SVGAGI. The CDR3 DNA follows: TGTGCCAGCAGTTACTCGGTGGGGACTAGCGGGGGCACAGATACGCAGTATTTT. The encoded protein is CASSYSVGTSGGTDTQYF.

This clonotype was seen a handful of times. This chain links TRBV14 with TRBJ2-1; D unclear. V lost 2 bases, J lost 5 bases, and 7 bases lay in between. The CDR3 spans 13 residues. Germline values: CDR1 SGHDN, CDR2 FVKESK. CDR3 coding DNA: TGTGCCAGCAGCCAATTTGCGAACAATGAGCAGTTCTTC. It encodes CASSQFANNEQFF.

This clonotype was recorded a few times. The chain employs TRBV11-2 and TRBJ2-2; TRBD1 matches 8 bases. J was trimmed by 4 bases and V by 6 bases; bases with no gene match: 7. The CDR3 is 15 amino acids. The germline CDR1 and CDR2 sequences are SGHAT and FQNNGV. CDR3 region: CASRVGTGSTGELFF. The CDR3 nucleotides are TGTGCCAGCAGGGTTGGGACAGGAAGCACCGGGGAGCTGTTTTTT. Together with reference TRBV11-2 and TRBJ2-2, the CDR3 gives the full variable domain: EAGVAQSPRYKIIEKRQSVAFWCNPISGHATLYWYQQILGQGPKLLIQFQNNGVVDDSQLPKDRFSAERLKGVDSTLKIQPAKLEDSAVYLCASRVGTGSTGELFFGEGSRLTVL.

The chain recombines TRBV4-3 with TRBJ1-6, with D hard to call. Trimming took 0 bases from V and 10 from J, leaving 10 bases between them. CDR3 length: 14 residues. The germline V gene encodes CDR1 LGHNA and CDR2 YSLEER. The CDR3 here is CASSQDRQESPLHF. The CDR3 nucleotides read TGCGCCAGCAGCCAAGATAGGCAGGAATCACCCCTCCACTTT.

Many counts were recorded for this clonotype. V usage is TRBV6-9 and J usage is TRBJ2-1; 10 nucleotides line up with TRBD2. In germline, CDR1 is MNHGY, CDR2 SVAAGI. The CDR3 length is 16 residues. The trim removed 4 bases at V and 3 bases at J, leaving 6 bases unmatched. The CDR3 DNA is TGTGCCAGCAGTTCCCGGACTAGCGGTAACTACAATGAGCAGTTCTTC. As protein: CASSSRTSGNYNEQFF.

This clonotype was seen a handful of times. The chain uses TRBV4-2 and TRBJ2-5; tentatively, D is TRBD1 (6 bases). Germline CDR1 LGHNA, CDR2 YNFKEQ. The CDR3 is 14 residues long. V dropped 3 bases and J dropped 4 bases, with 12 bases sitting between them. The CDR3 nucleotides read TGTGCCAGCAGCCACCACAGGGAAGGAGAGACCCAGTACTTC. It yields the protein CASSHHREGETQYF.

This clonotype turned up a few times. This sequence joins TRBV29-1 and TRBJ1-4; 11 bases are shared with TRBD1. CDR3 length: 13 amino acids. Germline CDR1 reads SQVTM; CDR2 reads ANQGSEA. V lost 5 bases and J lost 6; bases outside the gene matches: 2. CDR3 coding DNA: TGCAGCGTTCGGACAGGGGGCGATGAAAAACTGTTTTTT. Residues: CSVRTGGDEKLFF. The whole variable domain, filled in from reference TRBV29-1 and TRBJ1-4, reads SAVISQKPSRDICQRGTSLTIQCQVDSQVTMMFWYRQQPGQSLTLIATANQGSEATYESGFVIDKFPISRPNLTFSTLTVSNMSPEDSSIYLCSVRTGGDEKLFFGSGTQLSVL.

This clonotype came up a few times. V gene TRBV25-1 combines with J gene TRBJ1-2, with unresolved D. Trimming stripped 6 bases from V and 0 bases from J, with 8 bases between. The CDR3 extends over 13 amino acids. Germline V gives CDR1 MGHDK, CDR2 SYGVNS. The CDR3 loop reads CASSDSSNYGYTF. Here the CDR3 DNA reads TGTGCCAGCAGCGATTCATCTAACTATGGCTACACCTTC.

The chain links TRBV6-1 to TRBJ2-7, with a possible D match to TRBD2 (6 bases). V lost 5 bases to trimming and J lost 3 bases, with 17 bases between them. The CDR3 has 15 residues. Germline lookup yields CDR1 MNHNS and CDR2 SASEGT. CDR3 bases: TGTGCCAGCAGTCGTGTGACTAGAGCTTTCTACGAGCAGTACTTC. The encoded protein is CASSRVTRAFYEQYF.

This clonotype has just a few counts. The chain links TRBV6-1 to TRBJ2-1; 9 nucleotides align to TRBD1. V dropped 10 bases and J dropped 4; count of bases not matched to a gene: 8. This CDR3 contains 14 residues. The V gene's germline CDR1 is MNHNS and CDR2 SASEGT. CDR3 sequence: CATYGTGMYNEQFF. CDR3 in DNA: TGTGCCACGTACGGGACAGGGATGTACAATGAGCAGTTCTTC.